One and the same sample provided the 27 T cell receptor beta chains below, sequenced in a study of cytotoxic CD8 clonotypes in ibrutinib-treated CLL. Sequencing used immunoSEQ multiplex PCR; TCRdb keeps in-frame clones, though not all of them. This repertoire shows around 25,000 clones, 65% to 75% found once; its top ten account for about 30%. The sequences come from PBMCs, collected after 24 months of ibrutinib treatment. Receptor source: a human donor with chronic lymphocytic leukemia.

This clone appeared a single time. This sequence joins TRBV7-6 and TRBJ2-1; TRBD1 aligns across 8 bases. This CDR3 is built from 12 residues. V shed 4 bases and J 13 bases; nucleotides not matched to a gene: 6. Germline assignment: CDR1 SGHVS and CDR2 FNYEAQ. The chain's CDR3 is CASSSRGTGQFF. CDR3 bases: TGTGCCAGCAGCTCTCGAGGGACAGGCCAGTTCTTC.

The V gene is TRBV15, the J gene TRBJ1-1, with D possibly matching TRBD1 (5 bases). Between the trimmed V and J ends, which lost 5 bases and 0 bases, there was a span of 16 bases. From germline, CDR1 is LNHNV and CDR2 YYDKDF (reference sequence). CDR3 size: 16 residues. The CDR3 sequence: CATSGLGGVMNTEAFF. DNA of the CDR3: TGTGCCACCAGCGGTCTGGGGGGGGTAATGAACACTGAAGCTTTCTTT.

The rearrangement joins TRBV5-1 to TRBJ1-2; D gene uncertain. Germline loops: CDR1 SGHRS, CDR2 YFSETQ. V dropped 4 bases and J dropped 4 bases, with 11 bases sitting between them. The CDR3 has 13 amino acids. CDR3 in DNA: TGCGCCAGCAGCCCTCAAGGGAGCTATGGCTACACCTTC. This sequence encodes CASSPQGSYGYTF.

The chain joins TRBV5-4 to TRBJ1-2; 8 bases map to TRBD1. Trimming took 3 bases from V and 0 from J; bases not matched to a gene: 10. This CDR3 region has 17 residues. The germline gives CDR1 SGHNT, CDR2 YYREEE (reference sequence). In DNA, the CDR3 is TGTGCCAGCAGCTCCGGGACAGGCCTCCCCGCTAACTATGGCTACACCTTC. This gives the protein CASSSGTGLPANYGYTF.

The chain combines TRBV6-5 with TRBJ1-2; D uncertain. Per germline, CDR1 MNHEY and CDR2 SVGAGI. The CDR3 has 13 amino acids. V shed 6 bases and J shed 7 bases, with 15 bases lying between them. In DNA form, the CDR3 reads TGTGCCAGCAGCGTGGCGGGCTTCGGTGGCTACACCTTC. Protein product: CASSVAGFGGYTF.

This clone was detected only once. The chain combines TRBV5-4 with TRBJ2-2; D gene unclear. Trimming pared 0 bases from V and 8 bases from J, leaving 5 bases between. There are 12 residues in the CDR3. Germline lookup yields CDR1 SGHNT and CDR2 YYREEE (reference sequence). CDR3 residues: CASSLDLGELFF. The CDR3 region has the DNA TGTGCCAGCAGCTTGGATTTGGGGGAGCTGTTTTTT.

About this clone: This specimen includes other DNA sequences encoding the same CDR3. The chain joins TRBV11-2 to TRBJ1-3; TRBD1 might be the D (6 bases). Trimming removed 1 base from V and 0 bases from J, with 13 bases in between. The CDR3 contains 17 residues. Germline values: CDR1 SGHAT, CDR2 FQNNGV. The CDR3: CASSLVRGHFSGNTIYF. The CDR3 DNA is TGTGCCAGCAGCTTAGTAAGGGGACACTTCTCTGGAAACACCATATATTTT.

The sample holds a few counts of this clone. The V gene is TRBV27, the J gene TRBJ2-4; D gene uncertain. The CDR3 contains 13 residues. V dropped 4 bases and J dropped 0 bases, with 4 bases sitting between them. Germline lookup yields CDR1 MNHEY and CDR2 SMNVEV (reference sequence). The CDR3 nucleotides are TGTGCCAGCAGTTCCCTAGCCAAAAACATTCAGTACTTC. It is translated as CASSSLAKNIQYF.

The chain uses TRBV27 and TRBJ1-2; D is undetermined. The CDR3 extends over 19 amino acids. Looked up from germline, CDR1 is MNHEY and CDR2 is SMNVEV (reference sequence). V lost 8 bases and J 4 bases, leaving 32 bases between the germline ends. CDR3 nucleotide sequence: TGTGCCAGCGACCCGACCTCCGGGCAGAGGCGAAACTATGGCTATGGCTACACCTTC. Amino acids: CASDPTSGQRRNYGYGYTF.

CDR3 sequence (DNA): TGTGCCAGCATTCCACTCGACAGTCCCCAGGGGGAGACCCAGTACTTC. Protein sequence: CASIPLDSPQGETQYF. The V call is TRBV7-8, the J call TRBJ2-5, with D maybe TRBD1 (6 bases). V shed 7 bases and J shed 5 bases, with 23 bases lying between them. In germline, CDR1 is SGHVS, CDR2 FQNEAQ. The CDR3 is 16 residues long.

The chain carries TRBV5-6 and TRBJ1-6; 9 nucleotides align to TRBD1. Germline V gives CDR1 SGHDT, CDR2 YYEEEE. CDR3 length: 14 amino acids. The trim removed 4 bases at V and 9 bases at J, leaving 5 bases unmatched. The CDR3 DNA sequence: TGTGCCAGCAGCCCAACAGGGGGCTCTTCACCCCTCCACTTT. Translating it yields CASSPTGGSSPLHF.

V usage is TRBV11-2 and J usage is TRBJ2-2; D gene unclear. The germline V gene encodes CDR1 SGHAT and CDR2 FQNNGV. The CDR3 runs to 13 residues. V was cut by 5 bases and J by 7 bases, with 11 bases left in between. CDR3 sequence: CASSLPGVGELFF. The CDR3 region has the DNA TGTGCCAGCAGCCTCCCGGGTGTCGGGGAGCTGTTTTTT.

The V call is TRBV5-4, the J call TRBJ1-5; possibly TRBD1 for D (5 bases). Trimming removed 0 bases from V and 3 bases from J, with 10 bases in between. Per germline, CDR1 SGHNT and CDR2 YYREEE (reference sequence). This CDR3 has 15 amino acids. The CDR3 nucleotides read TGTGCCAGCAGCTTGGGACAGTTAAACAATCAGCCCCAGCATTTT. It yields the protein CASSLGQLNNQPQHF.

This chain uses TRBV18 with TRBJ1-1; perhaps TRBD1 as D (5 bases). V was trimmed by 4 bases and J by 1 base, leaving 10 bases between them. The CDR3 spans 14 residues. Germline CDR1 and CDR2: KGHSH and LQKENI. CDR3 in amino acids: CASSLGAGNTEAFF. CDR3 bases: TGTGCCAGCTCACTTGGGGCTGGGAACACTGAAGCTTTCTTT.

The V and J genes are TRBV5-8 and TRBJ2-7, with D possibly matching TRBD2 (6 bases). The germline CDR1 and CDR2 sequences are SGHTS and YDEGEE. V was trimmed by 0 bases and J by 5 bases, leaving 18 bases between them. This CDR3 region has 16 residues. The CDR3 loop is CASSLGRGGRNHEQYF. Here the CDR3 DNA reads TGTGCCAGCAGCTTGGGGCGGGGTGGGAGAAATCACGAGCAGTACTTC.

The chain carries TRBV30 and TRBJ1-2; perhaps TRBD1 as D (6 bases). This CDR3 has 14 amino acids. Looked up from germline, CDR1 is GTSNPN and CDR2 is SVGIG (reference sequence). Between the trimmed V and J ends, which lost 2 bases and 7 bases, there was a span of 17 bases. This chain's CDR3 is CAWSRLRGEGGYTF. For the CDR3, the DNA is TGTGCCTGGAGTCGATTAAGGGGGGAGGGTGGCTACACCTTC.

This sequence joins TRBV9 and TRBJ1-1; D is unclear. The V end lost 4 bases, the J end lost 8 bases, and 15 bases lay between the germline ends. CDR3 length: 13 residues. Germline assignment: CDR1 SGDLS and CDR2 YYNGEE. The DNA for the CDR3 is TGTGCCAGCAGCAAATTAGATTGGGGAGAAGCTTTCTTT. Protein sequence: CASSKLDWGEAFF.

This clone was counted between two and nine times. The rearrangement uses TRBV4-2 and TRBJ1-2; D is undetermined. The CDR3 covers 14 residues. Trimming left V 0 bases short and J 4 bases short, with 9 bases between. Per the germline V gene, CDR1 is LGHNA and CDR2 is YNFKEQ. The CDR3 loop reads CASSQEGGTYGYTF. The CDR3 coding sequence is TGTGCCAGCAGCCAAGAGGGCGGTACCTATGGCTACACCTTC.

The chain links TRBV5-4 to TRBJ2-6; the match to TRBD2 covers 8 bases. With 4 bases clipped from V and 0 bases from J, the junction kept 6 bases outside the gene matches. This CDR3 has 17 amino acids. Germline CDR1 SGHNT, CDR2 YYREEE (reference sequence). The CDR3 loop is CASSRAGLGSGANVLTF. The CDR3 DNA follows: TGTGCCAGCAGCCGGGCGGGACTAGGCTCTGGGGCCAACGTCCTGACTTTC.

The chain combines TRBV7-9 with TRBJ1-1, with no clear D. Germline values: CDR1 SEHNR, CDR2 FQNEAQ (reference sequence). V was clipped by 2 bases and J by 1 base, with 8 bases between them. The CDR3 contains 14 residues. The CDR3 loop reads CASSLPRGNTEAFF. The CDR3 region has the DNA TGTGCCAGCAGCTTACCGAGAGGGAACACTGAAGCTTTCTTT.

This clone was found a few times. The V and J genes are TRBV25-1 and TRBJ1-4; no clear D. V lost 2 bases, J lost 4 bases, and 8 bases lay in between. Germline assignment: CDR1 MGHDK and CDR2 SYGVNS. The CDR3 spans 14 residues. CDR3 in DNA: TGTGCCAGCAGTGAAGCCGGAGTTAATGAAAAACTGTTTTTT. Its protein product is CASSEAGVNEKLFF.

The chain links TRBV5-4 to TRBJ1-1; TRBD1 is a possible D gene (6 bases). The length of the CDR3 is 14 residues. Trimming removed 2 bases at V and 5 bases at J, with 13 bases between. Germline V gene lookup returns CDR1 SGHNT and CDR2 YYREEE (reference sequence). The CDR3 here is CASSFVQGRTEAFF. The CDR3 region has the DNA TGTGCCAGCAGCTTTGTACAGGGCAGAACTGAAGCTTTCTTT.

CDR3 amino acids: CASSIGHSAYEQYF. CDR3 DNA: TGTGCCAGTAGTATAGGACACTCCGCCTACGAGCAGTACTTC. This chain connects TRBV19 to TRBJ2-7; D unclear. This CDR3 has 14 residues. Germline assignment: CDR1 LNHDA and CDR2 SQIVND (reference sequence). Trimming took 1 base from V and 2 from J, leaving 9 bases between them.

The CDR3 loop is CARSPKYEQYF. CDR3 sequence (DNA): TGTGCCAGAAGTCCAAAATACGAGCAGTACTTC. J is TRBJ2-7 and V is TRBV5-3, with D uncertain. TRBV5-3 is noted as an ORF with a role that remains uncertain. The germline V and J ends were trimmed by 5 bases and 4 bases, with 7 bases remaining between them. The CDR3 sequence is 11 residues long.

The chain uses TRBV5-1 and TRBJ1-1; 9 bases are a match to TRBD1. With V trimmed by 3 bases and J by 1 base, 10 bases remained unmatched. Per the germline V gene, CDR1 is SGHRS and CDR2 is YFSETQ. The CDR3 contains 17 residues. CDR3 region: CASSWGTGTGWNTEAFF. The DNA for the CDR3 is TGCGCCAGCAGCTGGGGGACCGGGACAGGGTGGAACACTGAAGCTTTCTTT.

V usage is TRBV11-2 and J usage is TRBJ2-5, with D unresolved. In germline, CDR1 is SGHAT, CDR2 FQNNGV. Trimming took off 4 bases at V and 2 bases at J, with 5 bases between the two ends. CDR3 length: 12 residues. CDR3 bases: TGTGCCAGCAGCTGGGGACAAGAGACCCAGTACTTC. Encoded protein: CASSWGQETQYF.

The CDR3 sequence is CASFKVYTGELFF. The CDR3 DNA reads TGTGCCTCTTTTAAGGTATACACCGGGGAGCTGTTTTTT. The chain combines TRBV19 with TRBJ2-2; D call uncertain. This CDR3 comprises 13 residues. With 11 bases removed from V and 3 bases from J, the gap between germline ends came to 13 bases. Germline lookup yields CDR1 LNHDA and CDR2 SQIVND (reference sequence).